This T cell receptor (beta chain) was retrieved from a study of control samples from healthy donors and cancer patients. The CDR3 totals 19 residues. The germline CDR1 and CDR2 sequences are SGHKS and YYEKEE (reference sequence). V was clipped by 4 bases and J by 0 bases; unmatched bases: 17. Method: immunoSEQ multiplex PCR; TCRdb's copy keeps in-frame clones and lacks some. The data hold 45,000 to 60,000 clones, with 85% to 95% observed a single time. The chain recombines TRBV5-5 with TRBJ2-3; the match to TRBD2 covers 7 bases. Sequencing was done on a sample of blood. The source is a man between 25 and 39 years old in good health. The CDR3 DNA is TGTGCCAGCAGCCCGACCGGACTAGGAGGGGTATGGAGCACAGATACGCAGTATTTT. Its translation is CASSPTGLGGVWSTDTQYF.